Below, 13 T cell receptor beta chains from the same sample are listed, as sequenced in a study of preoperative IRX-2 immunotherapy in early breast cancer. The sample's treatment: preoperative locoregional IRX-2 cytokine immunotherapy. The repertoire was sequenced with immunoSEQ multiplex PCR; TCRdb's copy has only in-frame clones and lacks some. The sample records about 42,000 clones, around 77% being singletons. Sequences were derived from tumor tissue, sampled after IRX-2 immunotherapy. Receptors originate from a human donor with breast cancer.

The V call is TRBV28, the J call TRBJ1-2; 11 bases line up with TRBD1. The J segment lost 7 bases and the V segment lost 7 bases, leaving 8 bases of the junction unmatched. Germline V lookup: CDR1 MDHEN, CDR2 SYDVKM. The length of the CDR3 is 14 residues. The CDR3 spells CASTLGQGAGGYTF. For the CDR3, the DNA is TGTGCCAGCACCCTCGGACAGGGGGCGGGTGGCTACACCTTC.

The chain links TRBV28 to TRBJ1-5; D perhaps matches TRBD1 (6 bases). Between the trimmed V and J ends, which lost 5 bases and 3 bases, there was a span of 11 bases. This CDR3 comprises 14 residues. Germline lookup yields CDR1 MDHEN and CDR2 SYDVKM. CDR3 DNA sequence: TGTGCCAGCAGTGGCAGGGGTACCAATCAGCCCCAGCATTTT. The encoded protein is CASSGRGTNQPQHF.

The chain recombines TRBV19 with TRBJ1-5; no clear D gene. This CDR3 has 14 residues. Per germline, CDR1 LNHDA and CDR2 SQIVND (reference sequence). Trimming removed 3 bases at V and 3 bases at J, with 9 bases between. The CDR3 nucleotides are TGTGCCAGTAGTATGGACGGGCCCAATCAGCCCCAGCATTTT. Translating gives CASSMDGPNQPQHF.

J is TRBJ1-1 and V is TRBV6-8, with D possibly being TRBD1 (5 bases). CDR3 size: 14 residues. Between the trimmed V and J ends, which lost 4 bases and 6 bases, there was a span of 15 bases. The germline V gene has CDR1 MNHGY and CDR2 SAAAGT. CDR3 amino acids: CASSSTQGWPEAFF. The CDR3 region has the DNA TGTGCCAGCAGTTCCACTCAGGGATGGCCTGAAGCTTTCTTT.

The chain uses TRBV1 and TRBJ2-3. TRBV1 is a recognized pseudogene. The length of the CDR3 is 15 residues. CDR3 coding DNA: TGCGCCAGCAGCCAAGAGTGGGTAGTCACAGATACGCAGTATTTT. Residues: CASSQEWVVTDTQYF.

The chain uses TRBV28 and TRBJ1-2; 10 nucleotides agree with TRBD1. The V gene end was trimmed by 6 bases and the J gene end by 5 bases; junction bases not matched to a gene: 18. CDR3 size: 18 residues. Germline CDR1 is MDHEN and CDR2 is SYDVKM. The CDR3 sequence is CASSTGNRDRGIRYGYTF. The CDR3 DNA sequence: TGTGCCAGCAGCACAGGAAACCGGGACAGGGGTATTCGGTATGGCTACACCTTC.

The rearrangement links TRBV10-2 to TRBJ1-3, with D tentatively TRBD1 (5 bases). The germline V gene encodes CDR1 WSHSY and CDR2 SAAADI. This CDR3 is 15 amino acids long. Trimming removed 6 bases at V and 4 bases at J, with 16 bases between. This chain's CDR3 is CASRSGPRTGNTIYF. The CDR3 DNA sequence: TGCGCCAGCAGGTCGGGACCACGGACAGGAAACACCATATATTTT.

The chain uses TRBV7-1 and TRBJ1-2, with 7 bases lining up with TRBD1. TRBV7-1 is treated as an ORF (open reading frame) with a function not yet certain. The CDR3 is 15 amino acids. V was clipped by 3 bases and J by 5 bases; unmatched bases: 9. The CDR3 sequence: CASSSLDRLGYGYTF. The CDR3 DNA follows: TGTGCCAGCAGCTCCCTGGACAGGCTCGGTTATGGCTACACCTTC.

The V gene is TRBV10-1, the J gene TRBJ2-7; no firm D call. The germline CDR1 and CDR2 sequences are WNHNN and SYGVQD (reference sequence). The CDR3 extends over 13 amino acids. Trimming took off 4 bases at V and 7 bases at J, with 14 bases between the two ends. The DNA of the CDR3 is TGCGCCAGCAGTGCCCTTGGTTCGAAGGAGCAGTACTTC. It codes for CASSALGSKEQYF.

The gene calls are TRBV6-8 and TRBJ1-3; tentatively, D is TRBD1 (6 bases). V lost 10 bases to trimming and J lost 3 bases, with 19 bases between them. Germline values: CDR1 MNHGY, CDR2 SAAAGT. The CDR3 totals 15 residues. Here the CDR3 reads CATTGHPVFGNTIYF. In DNA form, the CDR3 reads TGTGCCACCACGGGACACCCGGTTTTTGGAAACACCATATATTTT.

This chain uses TRBV12-5 with TRBJ1-1, with D possibly TRBD1 on 6 matching bases. The CDR3 has 14 residues. The germline gives CDR1 LGHNT, CDR2 FRNRAP. The CDR3 DNA follows: TGTGCCAGCACAAGGGACACCTTGAACACTGAAGCTTTCTTT. Its protein product is CASTRDTLNTEAFF.

The chain uses TRBV6-8 and TRBJ1-5; no clear D gene. Per germline, CDR1 MNHGY and CDR2 SAAAGT. The V end was cut by 5 bases, the J end by 6 bases, with 20 bases between. The CDR3 runs 16 residues. The CDR3 loop is CASSPKSSGFGQPQHF. The DNA for the CDR3 is TGTGCCAGCAGTCCAAAATCCTCCGGGTTTGGTCAGCCCCAGCATTTT.

The chain is built from TRBV1 and TRBJ1-4; the table's D call TRBD1 went unverified against the DNA. TRBV1 is classified as a pseudogene. The CDR3 is 15 amino acids. CDR3 nucleotide sequence: TGCGCCAGCAGCCAAGCCGGGCAGGGGTTTGAAAAACTGTTTTTT. Protein product: CASSQAGQGFEKLFF.